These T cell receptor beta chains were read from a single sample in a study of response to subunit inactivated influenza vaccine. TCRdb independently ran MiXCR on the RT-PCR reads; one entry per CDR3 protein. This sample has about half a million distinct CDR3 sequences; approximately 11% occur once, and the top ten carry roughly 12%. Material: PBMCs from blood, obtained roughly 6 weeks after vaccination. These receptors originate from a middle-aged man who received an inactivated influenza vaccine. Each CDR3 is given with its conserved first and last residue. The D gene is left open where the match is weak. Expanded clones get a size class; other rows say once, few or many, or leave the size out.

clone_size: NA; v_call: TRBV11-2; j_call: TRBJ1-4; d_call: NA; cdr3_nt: TGTGCCAGCAGCCGTACTGGGGTAGGGCTTGAAAAACTGTTTTTT; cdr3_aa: CASSRTGVGLEKLFF
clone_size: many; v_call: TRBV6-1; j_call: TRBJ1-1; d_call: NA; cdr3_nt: TGTGCCAGCAGGCCGGGAACCTACACTGAAGCTTTCTTT; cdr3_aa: CASRPGTYTEAFF
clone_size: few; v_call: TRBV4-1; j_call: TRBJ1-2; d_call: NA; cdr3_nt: TGCGCCAGCAGGCCTGGGGCAGCCGCTAACTATGGCTACACCTTC; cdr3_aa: CASRPGAAANYGYTF
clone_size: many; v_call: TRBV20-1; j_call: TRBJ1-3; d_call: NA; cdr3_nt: TGCAGTGCTATCTCCGGATTCTCTGGAAACACCATATATTTT; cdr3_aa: CSAISGFSGNTIYF
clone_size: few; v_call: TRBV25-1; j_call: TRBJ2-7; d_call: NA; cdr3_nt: TGTGCCAGCAGTGTTGGCAGGGGCTCCTACGAGCAGTACTTC; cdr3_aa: CASSVGRGSYEQYF
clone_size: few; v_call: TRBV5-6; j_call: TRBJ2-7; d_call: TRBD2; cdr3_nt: TGTGCCAGCAGCGGTGGTCCCGGGGGGACTACCTACGAGCAGTACTTC; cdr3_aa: CASSGGPGGTTYEQYF
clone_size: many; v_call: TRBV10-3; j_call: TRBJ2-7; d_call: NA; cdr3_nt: TGTGCCATCAGTGAGCCACCGGGACTGACCTTCGGCGAGCAGTACTTC; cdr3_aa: CAISEPPGLTFGEQYF
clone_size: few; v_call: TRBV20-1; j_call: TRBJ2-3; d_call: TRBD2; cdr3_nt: TGCAGTGCTCGGCGGACTAGCGGGAGCACAGATACGCAGTATTTT; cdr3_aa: CSARRTSGSTDTQYF
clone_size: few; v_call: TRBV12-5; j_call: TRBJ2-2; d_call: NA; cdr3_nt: TGTGCTAGTGGTTTCATCGGCGGGGAGCTGTTTTTT; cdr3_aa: CASGFIGGELFF
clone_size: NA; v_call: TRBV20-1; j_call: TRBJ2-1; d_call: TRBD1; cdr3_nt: TGCAGTGCTTCCCGTCCTCCGGGACAGGGGATCCATGAGCAGTTCTTC; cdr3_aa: CSASRPPGQGIHEQFF
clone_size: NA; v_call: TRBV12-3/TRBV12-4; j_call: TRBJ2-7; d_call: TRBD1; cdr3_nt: TGTGCCAGCAGTAACAGGGGGCTATACGAGCAGTACTTC; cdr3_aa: CASSNRGLYEQYF
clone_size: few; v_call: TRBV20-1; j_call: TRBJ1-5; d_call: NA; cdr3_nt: TGCAGTGCTATTCAGGGGACCCAGCATTTT; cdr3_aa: CSAIQGTQHF
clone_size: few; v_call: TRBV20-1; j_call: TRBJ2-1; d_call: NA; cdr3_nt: TGCAGTGCTAGGCCTACAGGGCTGAATGAGCAGTTCTTC; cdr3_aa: CSARPTGLNEQFF
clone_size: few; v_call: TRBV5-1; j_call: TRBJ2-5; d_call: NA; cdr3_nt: TGCGCCAGCAGCCCCGCTGGGGTTGAAGAGACCCAGTACTTC; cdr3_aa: CASSPAGVEETQYF
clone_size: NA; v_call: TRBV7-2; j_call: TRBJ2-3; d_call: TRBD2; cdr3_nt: TGTGCCAGCAGCTTAGCGTTTGGACTAGCAAACACAGATACGCAGTATTTT; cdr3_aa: CASSLAFGLANTDTQYF
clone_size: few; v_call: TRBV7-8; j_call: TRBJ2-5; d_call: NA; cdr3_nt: TGTGCCAGCAGCTTAGGGCGGGCCATGGGGTACCAAGAGACCCAGTACTTC; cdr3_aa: CASSLGRAMGYQETQYF
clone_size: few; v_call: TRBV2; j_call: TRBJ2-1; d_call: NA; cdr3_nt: TGTGCCAGCAAGAGGGTTGAGGGCTTTAATGAGCAGTTCTTC; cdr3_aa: CASKRVEGFNEQFF
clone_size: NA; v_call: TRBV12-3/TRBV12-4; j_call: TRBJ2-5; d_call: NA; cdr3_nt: TGTGCCAGCAGTTTTTTCGGCACTTTGGAGACCCAGTACTTC; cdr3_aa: CASSFFGTLETQYF
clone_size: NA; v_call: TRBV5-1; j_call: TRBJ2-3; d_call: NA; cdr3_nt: TGCGCCAGCAGCCCGGGGGAAAGCACAGATACGCAGTATTTT; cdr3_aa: CASSPGESTDTQYF
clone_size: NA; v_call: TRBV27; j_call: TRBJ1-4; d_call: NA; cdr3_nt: TGTGCCAGCACCAGAGGGGCCCCTTTTCGGGAAAAACTGTTTTTT; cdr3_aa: CASTRGAPFREKLFF
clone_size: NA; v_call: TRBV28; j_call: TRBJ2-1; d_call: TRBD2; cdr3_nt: TGTGCCAGCAGTTTACGCGGGGGGGTATCAAGCTCCTACAATGAGCAGTTCTTC; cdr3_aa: CASSLRGGVSSSYNEQFF
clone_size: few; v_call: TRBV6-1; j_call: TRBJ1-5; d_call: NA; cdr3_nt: TGTGCCAGCACCGAAGGGGGTAGCAATCAGCCCCAGCATTTT; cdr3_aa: CASTEGGSNQPQHF
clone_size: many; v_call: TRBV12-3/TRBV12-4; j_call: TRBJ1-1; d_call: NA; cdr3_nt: TGTGCCAGCAGTCCCGGCGGACGGTTCACTGAAGCTTTCTTT; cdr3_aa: CASSPGGRFTEAFF
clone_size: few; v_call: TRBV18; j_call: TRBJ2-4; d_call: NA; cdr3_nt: TGTGCCAGCTCACCATTCCGGCGGGACATAAGCATTCAGTACTTC; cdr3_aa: CASSPFRRDISIQYF
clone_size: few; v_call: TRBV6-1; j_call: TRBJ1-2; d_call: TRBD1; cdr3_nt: TGTGCCAGCACCCTCGGACAGGGGTTTGGCTACACCTTC; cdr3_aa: CASTLGQGFGYTF
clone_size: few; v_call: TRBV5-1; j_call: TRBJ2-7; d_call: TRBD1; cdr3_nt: TGCGCCAGCAGCTGGTCCAGCAGGGACAGGGACGAGCAGTACTTC; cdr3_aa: CASSWSSRDRDEQYF
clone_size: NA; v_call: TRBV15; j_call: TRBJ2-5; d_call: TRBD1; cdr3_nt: TGTGCCACCAGCAGTACGACAGGGGTGCAAGAGACCCAGTACTTC; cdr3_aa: CATSSTTGVQETQYF
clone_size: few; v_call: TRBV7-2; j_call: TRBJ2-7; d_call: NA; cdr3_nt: TGTGCCAGCAGCTTAGGTGCTTTAAGCAACGAGCAGTACTTC; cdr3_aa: CASSLGALSNEQYF
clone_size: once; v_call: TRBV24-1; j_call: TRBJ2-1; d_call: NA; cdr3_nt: TGTGCCACCAGTGATCACTCCGTCGGCAATGAGCAGTTCTTC; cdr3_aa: CATSDHSVGNEQFF
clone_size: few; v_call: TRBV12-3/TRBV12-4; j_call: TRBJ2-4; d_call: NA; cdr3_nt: TGTGCCAGCAGTCCCGAAACCGGGACTGGAGACATTCAGTACTTC; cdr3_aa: CASSPETGTGDIQYF
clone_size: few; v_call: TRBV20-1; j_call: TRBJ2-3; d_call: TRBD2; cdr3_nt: TGCAGTGCTAGAGATCTAGGCGGACTAGGTGCAGATACGCAGTATTTT; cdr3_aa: CSARDLGGLGADTQYF
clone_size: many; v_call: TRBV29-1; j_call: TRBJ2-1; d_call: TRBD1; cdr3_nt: TGCAGCGTTGAAGTTATCGTCGGACAGGGGGCGTTAGATGAGCAGTTCTTC; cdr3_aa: CSVEVIVGQGALDEQFF
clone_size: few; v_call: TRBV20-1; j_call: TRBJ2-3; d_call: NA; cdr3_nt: TGCAGTGTCGGATACTCCTCGCAGTATTTT; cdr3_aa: CSVGYSSQYF
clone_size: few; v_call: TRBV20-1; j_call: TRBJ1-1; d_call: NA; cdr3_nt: TGCAGTGCTAGAACCCAACTAATGAACACTGAAGCTTTCTTT; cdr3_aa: CSARTQLMNTEAFF
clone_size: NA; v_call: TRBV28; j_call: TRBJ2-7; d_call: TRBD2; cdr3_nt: TGTGCCAGCAGTTTACCTACTAGCGGGGGGGCCTCGTCCCTTTACGAGCAGTACTTC; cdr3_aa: CASSLPTSGGASSLYEQYF
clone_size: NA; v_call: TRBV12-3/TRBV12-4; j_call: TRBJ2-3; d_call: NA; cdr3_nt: TGTGCCAGCAGCCCCGGGTCCCCAGATACGCAGTATTTT; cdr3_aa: CASSPGSPDTQYF
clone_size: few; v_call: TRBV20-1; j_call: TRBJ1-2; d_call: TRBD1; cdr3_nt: TGCAGTGCTAGAGCCTTTTGGGACAGGGCCTATGGCTACACCTTC; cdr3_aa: CSARAFWDRAYGYTF
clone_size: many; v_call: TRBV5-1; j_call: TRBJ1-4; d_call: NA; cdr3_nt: TGCGCCAGCACACTGGGGGGCGTTAATGAAAAACTGTTTTTT; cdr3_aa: CASTLGGVNEKLFF
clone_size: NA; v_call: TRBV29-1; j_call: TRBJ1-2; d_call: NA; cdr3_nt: TGCAGCGTCACATTAGTCGACTATGGCTACACCTTC; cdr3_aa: CSVTLVDYGYTF
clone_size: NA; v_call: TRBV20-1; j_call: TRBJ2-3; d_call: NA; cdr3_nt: TGCAGTGCTAGAGATAATGGGGATACGCAGTATTTT; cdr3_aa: CSARDNGDTQYF
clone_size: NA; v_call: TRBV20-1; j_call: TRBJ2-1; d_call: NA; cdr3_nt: TGCAGTGCTAGAGGAGGACACTACAATGAGCAGTTCTTC; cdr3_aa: CSARGGHYNEQFF
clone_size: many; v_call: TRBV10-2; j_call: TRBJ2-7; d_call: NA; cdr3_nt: TGCGCCAGCGGATCGAGAGAGCAGTACTTC; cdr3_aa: CASGSREQYF
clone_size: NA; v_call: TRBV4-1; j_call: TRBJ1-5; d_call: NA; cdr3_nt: TGCGCCAGCAGCCAAGATGGCGGGTTTCAGCCCCAGCATTTT; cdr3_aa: CASSQDGGFQPQHF
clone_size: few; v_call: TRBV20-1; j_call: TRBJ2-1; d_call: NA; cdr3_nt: TGCAGTGCTAGAGATGGGCCTCCGGGGCAGTTCTTC; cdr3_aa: CSARDGPPGQFF